Listed here are 21 T cell receptor beta chains from one sample, sequenced in a study of shared clonotypes between healthy human individuals. Measured with immunoSEQ multiplex PCR; TCRdb has only the in-frame clones, and not every one. The table lists under 2.5 million clones, roughly 92% of them singletons. The sample taken for sequencing was naive CD4+ T cells from PBMCs. The subset: CD45RA+ positively selected. These TCRs come from a man aged 18 to 29 in good health. Some clones in this sample may be carry-over from other donors' samples.

A word on this clone: The same CDR3 can be traced to other DNA sequences in this sample. V and J are TRBV19 and TRBJ1-2, with unresolved D. Germline loops: CDR1 LNHDA, CDR2 SQIVND (reference sequence). CDR3 size: 11 residues. Trimming cost V 4 bases and J 4 bases, with 4 bases left between them. In DNA form, the CDR3 reads TGTGCCAGTAGTACCCTCTATGGCTACACCTTC. It encodes CASSTLYGYTF.

This clone was detected a few times. This rearrangement joins TRBV10-3 to TRBJ1-2; possibly TRBD1 for D (5 bases). V gave up 8 bases and J gave up 7 bases, with 20 bases separating them. Per germline, CDR1 ENHRY and CDR2 SYGVKD. The CDR3 sequence is 14 residues long. In DNA, the CDR3 is TGTGCCATCGGCAGAGACCAGGGCCCAATTGGCTACACCTTC. Its translation is CAIGRDQGPIGYTF.

The chain is built from TRBV28 and TRBJ2-7, with 7 nucleotides matching TRBD2. This CDR3 is built from 15 residues. Germline assignment: CDR1 MDHEN and CDR2 SYDVKM. V dropped 4 bases and J dropped 6; count of bases not matched to a gene: 12. The CDR3 DNA sequence: TGTGCCAGCAGTTCCCCGGGGCGGGAGCTTTCCGAGCAGTACTTC. Amino acids: CASSSPGRELSEQYF.

This clone has a handful of counts. J is TRBJ2-5 and V is TRBV29-1; 7 nucleotides match TRBD1. CDR1 SQVTM and CDR2 ANQGSEA come from the germline V gene. V gave up 2 bases and J gave up 2 bases; unmatched junction bases: 5. CDR3 size: 14 residues. This CDR3 is CSVERGPVQETQYF. Here the CDR3 DNA reads TGCAGCGTTGAAAGGGGGCCGGTACAAGAGACCCAGTACTTC. The full variable domain, its missing parts supplied by reference TRBV29-1 and TRBJ2-5, is SAVISQKPSRDICQRGTSLTIQCQVDSQVTMMFWYRQQPGQSLTLIATANQGSEATYESGFVIDKFPISRPNLTFSTLTVSNMSPEDSSIYLCSVERGPVQETQYFGPGTRLLVL.

The chain has TRBV6-1 and TRBJ1-4; TRBD1 is a possible D gene (6 bases). Trimming left V 6 bases short and J 5 bases short, with 13 bases between. The V gene's germline CDR1 is MNHNS and CDR2 SASEGT. The CDR3 is 14 residues long. CDR3 DNA: TGTGCCAGCAGGGTCCAGGGGATAAATGAAAAACTGTTTTTT. Translation: CASRVQGINEKLFF.

This rearrangement joins TRBV10-3 to TRBJ1-2; weak D call: TRBD1 (5 bases). The V gene's germline CDR1 is ENHRY and CDR2 SYGVKD. This CDR3 region has 12 residues. Trimming removed 7 bases at V and 6 bases at J, with 12 bases between. CDR3 region: CAITADTDGYTF. CDR3 sequence (DNA): TGTGCCATCACCGCGGACACTGATGGCTACACCTTC.

Worth noting for this clone: Other DNA variants within this sample encode the same CDR3. The CDR3 loop reads CASSVLGGYTF. The CDR3 nucleotides read TGTGCCAGCAGTGTGTTGGGAGGCTACACCTTC. The chain is built from TRBV6-1 and TRBJ1-2, with D uncertain. This CDR3 is built from 11 residues. The germline V gene has CDR1 MNHNS and CDR2 SASEGT. V was pared by 4 bases and J by 8 bases, with 8 bases between.

In regard to this clone: Other DNA sequences in this specimen translate into the identical CDR3. The V gene is TRBV5-1, the J gene TRBJ2-7; 11 bases line up with TRBD2. Germline-derived CDR1 and CDR2 are SGHRS and YFSETQ. This CDR3 spans 15 amino acids. V shed 3 bases and J 3 bases; nucleotides not matched to a gene: 5. Written as DNA, the CDR3 is TGCGCCAGCAGCTCCACCGGGACTAGCGGCTACGAGCAGTACTTC. Translated: CASSSTGTSGYEQYF.

The rearrangement joins TRBV5-6 to TRBJ1-2, with no clear D. Between the trimmed V and J ends, which lost 2 bases and 6 bases, there was a span of 17 bases. The V gene's germline CDR1 is SGHDT and CDR2 YYEEEE. This CDR3 region has 15 residues. The CDR3 spells CASSFRRAAFDGYTF. The CDR3 DNA is TGTGCCAGCAGCTTTAGACGGGCTGCTTTCGATGGCTACACCTTC.

The chain links TRBV11-3 to TRBJ1-1; weak D call: TRBD1 (5 bases). The CDR3 covers 14 residues. Germline CDR1 is SGHNT and CDR2 is YENEEA. The germline V and J ends were trimmed by 5 bases and 0 bases, with 10 bases remaining between them. The CDR3 sequence is CASSRDGLNTEAFF. CDR3 DNA sequence: TGTGCCAGCAGCCGGGACGGACTGAACACTGAAGCTTTCTTT.

This rearrangement joins TRBV15 to TRBJ2-5; the match to TRBD2 covers 7 bases. The CDR3 totals 16 residues. Per germline, CDR1 LNHNV and CDR2 YYDKDF (reference sequence). V lost 0 bases and J lost 5; bases outside the gene matches: 9. The CDR3 coding sequence is TGTGCCACCAGCAGAGATCGGCTAGCGGTAGGGGAGACCCAGTACTTC. Encoded protein: CATSRDRLAVGETQYF.

Worth noting for this clone: The sample carries other DNA sequences with the same CDR3. The V and J genes are TRBV5-1 and TRBJ2-5; tentative D call: TRBD2 (5 bases). Germline values: CDR1 SGHRS, CDR2 YFSETQ. The CDR3 sequence is 13 residues long. The V and J ends lost 4 bases and 4 bases respectively, with 11 bases between them. The DNA for the CDR3 is TGCGCCAGCAGCCCACGGGCGGGAGAGACCCAGTACTTC. Translation gives CASSPRAGETQYF.

The V call is TRBV29-1, the J call TRBJ2-5; 9 bases match TRBD1. Germline CDR1 reads SQVTM; CDR2 reads ANQGSEA. The CDR3 extends over 13 amino acids. V lost 7 bases, J lost 4 bases, and 7 bases stayed unmatched. CDR3 bases: TGCAGCGGGTTCGGGACAGGGTTAGAGACCCAGTACTTC. Translating gives CSGFGTGLETQYF.

The chain carries TRBV6-1 and TRBJ2-7, with 8 bases fitting TRBD2. V lost 4 bases, J lost 6 bases, and 8 bases stayed unmatched. The CDR3 spans 14 residues. The germline gives CDR1 MNHNS, CDR2 SASEGT. The CDR3 DNA is TGTGCCAGCAGTGCGGGGGGGACTAGTGGCGAGCAGTACTTC. Translation gives CASSAGGTSGEQYF.

The chain carries TRBV28 and TRBJ1-3; the match to TRBD1 covers 7 bases. CDR1 and CDR2 (germline): MDHEN, SYDVKM. The CDR3 has 15 amino acids. V shed 6 bases, J shed 0 bases, and the junction held 5 bases outside the gene matches. The CDR3 bases are TGTGCCAGCAGCGCCGGACAGGTCTCTGGAAACACCATATATTTT. It encodes CASSAGQVSGNTIYF.

The chain is built from TRBV5-1 and TRBJ1-1; D gene ambiguous. The germline V and J ends were trimmed by 2 bases and 0 bases, with 14 bases remaining between them. This CDR3 is 16 amino acids long. Looked up from germline, CDR1 is SGHRS and CDR2 is YFSETQ. CDR3 sequence: CASSFAAGLLNTEAFF. The CDR3 bases are TGCGCCAGCAGCTTCGCGGCAGGTCTTCTGAACACTGAAGCTTTCTTT.

V is TRBV7-2 and J is TRBJ2-7; 10 nucleotides match TRBD2. Per the germline V gene, CDR1 is SGHTA and CDR2 is FQGNSA. The CDR3 is 15 residues long. The J segment lost 7 bases and the V segment lost 6 bases, leaving 12 bases of the junction unmatched. The CDR3 sequence is CASSQPSSGRYEQYF. As DNA, the CDR3 is TGTGCCAGCAGTCAACCCTCTAGCGGGAGATATGAGCAGTACTTC.

The genes are TRBV2 and TRBJ2-7, with D perhaps assigned TRBD1 or TRBD2 (6 bases each). Germline CDR1 and CDR2: SNHLY and FYNNEI. V lost 3 bases, J lost 4 bases, and 13 bases lay in between. The CDR3 totals 14 residues. The CDR3 DNA sequence: TGTGCCAGCAGTGATTGGAGGGGGGATTACGAGCAGTACTTC. Translating it yields CASSDWRGDYEQYF.

As regards this clone: The same CDR3 can be traced to other DNA sequences in this sample. The CDR3 sequence: CASSLEGQGYGYTF. The CDR3 DNA follows: TGCGCCAGCAGCTTGGAGGGGCAGGGCTATGGCTACACCTTC. The rearrangement joins TRBV5-1 to TRBJ1-2; weak D call: TRBD1 (5 bases). V gave up 0 bases and J gave up 4 bases, with 10 bases separating them. The germline V gene has CDR1 SGHRS and CDR2 YFSETQ. This CDR3 spans 14 amino acids.

In its sample, this clone was seen once. The chain combines TRBV7-9 with TRBJ2-3; no reliable D call. CDR1 and CDR2 (germline): SEHNR, FQNEAQ (reference sequence). The CDR3 spans 17 residues. With 5 bases removed from V and 0 bases from J, the gap between germline ends came to 18 bases. The CDR3 here is CASSPRSLRTSTDTQYF. CDR3 DNA: TGTGCCAGCAGCCCCCGTAGCCTAAGGACCAGCACAGATACGCAGTATTTT.

The V gene is TRBV7-2, the J gene TRBJ2-5, with TRBD2 identical over 10 bases. The CDR3 is 16 amino acids. Trimming took 1 base from V and 5 from J; bases not matched to a gene: 7. CDR1 and CDR2 from the germline V gene are SGHTA and FQGNSA. CDR3 nucleotide sequence: TGTGCCAGCAGCTTAGGACTAGCGGGCGAGTTTGAGACCCAGTACTTC. Amino acid sequence: CASSLGLAGEFETQYF.